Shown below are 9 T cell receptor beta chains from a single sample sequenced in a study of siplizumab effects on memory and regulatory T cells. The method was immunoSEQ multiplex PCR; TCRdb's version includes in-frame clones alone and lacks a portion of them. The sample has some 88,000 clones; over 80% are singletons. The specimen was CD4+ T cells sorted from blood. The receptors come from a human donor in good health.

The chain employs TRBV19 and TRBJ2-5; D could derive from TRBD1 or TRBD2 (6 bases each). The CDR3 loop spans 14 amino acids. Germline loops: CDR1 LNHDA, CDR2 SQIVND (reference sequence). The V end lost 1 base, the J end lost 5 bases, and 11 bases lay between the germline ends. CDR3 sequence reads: CASSIGQEGETQYF. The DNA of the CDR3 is TGTGCCAGTAGTATAGGACAGGAGGGGGAGACCCAGTACTTC.

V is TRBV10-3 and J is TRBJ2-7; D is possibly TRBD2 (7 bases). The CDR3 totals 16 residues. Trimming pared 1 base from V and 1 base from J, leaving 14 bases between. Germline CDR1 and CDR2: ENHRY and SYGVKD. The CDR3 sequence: CAISEYGGAASYEQYF. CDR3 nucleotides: TGTGCCATCAGTGAGTATGGGGGGGCGGCATCCTACGAGCAGTACTTC.

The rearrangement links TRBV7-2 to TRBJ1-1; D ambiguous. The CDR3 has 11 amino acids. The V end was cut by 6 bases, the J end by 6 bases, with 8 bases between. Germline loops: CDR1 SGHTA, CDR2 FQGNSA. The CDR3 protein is CASRWVSEAFF. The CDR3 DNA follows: TGTGCCAGCAGATGGGTTTCTGAAGCTTTCTTT.

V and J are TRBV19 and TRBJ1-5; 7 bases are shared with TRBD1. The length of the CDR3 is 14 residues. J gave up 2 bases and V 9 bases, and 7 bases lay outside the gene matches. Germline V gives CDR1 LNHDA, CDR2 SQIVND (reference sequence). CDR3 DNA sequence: TGTGCCAGCACCAAGACAGGGCGCAATCAGCCCCAGCATTTT. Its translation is CASTKTGRNQPQHF.

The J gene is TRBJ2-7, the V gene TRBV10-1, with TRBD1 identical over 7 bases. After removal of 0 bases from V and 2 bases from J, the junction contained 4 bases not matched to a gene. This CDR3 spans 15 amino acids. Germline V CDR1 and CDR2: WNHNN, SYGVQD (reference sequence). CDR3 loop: CASSESRGTAYEQYF. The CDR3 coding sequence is TGCGCCAGCAGTGAGTCGAGAGGGACAGCCTACGAGCAGTACTTC.

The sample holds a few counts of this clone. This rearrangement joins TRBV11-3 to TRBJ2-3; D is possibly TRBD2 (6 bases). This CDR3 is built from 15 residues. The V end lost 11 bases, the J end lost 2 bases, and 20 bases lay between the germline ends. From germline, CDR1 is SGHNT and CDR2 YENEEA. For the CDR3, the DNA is TGTGCCGCACAGAAAGGTGCGGGATACACAGATACGCAGTATTTT. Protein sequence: CAAQKGAGYTDTQYF.

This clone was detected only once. The CDR3 sequence: CASHEAGAHEQYF. CDR3 nucleotide sequence: TGTGCCAGCCATGAGGCAGGGGCCCACGAGCAGTACTTC. The rearrangement uses TRBV6-1 and TRBJ2-7; tentatively, D is TRBD1 (6 bases). Per the germline V gene, CDR1 is MNHNS and CDR2 is SASEGT. This CDR3 is built from 13 residues. V dropped 8 bases and J dropped 5 bases, with 16 bases sitting between them.

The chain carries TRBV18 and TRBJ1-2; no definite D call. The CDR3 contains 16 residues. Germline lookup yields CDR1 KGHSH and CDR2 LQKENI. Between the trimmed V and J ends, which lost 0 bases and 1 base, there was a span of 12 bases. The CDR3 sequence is CASSPPQAPFNYGYTF. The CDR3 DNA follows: TGTGCCAGCTCACCACCGCAGGCTCCCTTTAACTATGGCTACACCTTC.

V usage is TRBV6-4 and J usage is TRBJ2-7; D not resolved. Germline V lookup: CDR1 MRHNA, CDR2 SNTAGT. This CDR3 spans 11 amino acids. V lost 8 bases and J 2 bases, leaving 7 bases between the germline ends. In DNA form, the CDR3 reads TGTGCCAGCCTTGTAACCTACGAGCAGTACTTC. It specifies CASLVTYEQYF.